Given below is one T cell receptor beta chain in context. Method: immunoSEQ multiplex PCR; TCRdb's copy keeps in-frame clones and lacks some. The data contain about 280,000 clones, around nine tenths of them seen just once; the ten biggest clones take up 6% to 7%. The data were obtained in a study of blood T cell repertoires in COVID-19. Cohort 3 recovered donors had two negative PCRs, clearance, or symptom resolution. CDR3 length: 15 residues. Trimming took 4 bases from V and 1 from J; bases not matched to a gene: 4. The germline gives CDR1 SEHNR, CDR2 FQNEAQ (reference sequence). This receptor was taken from a woman aged 40-49 years who had recovered from COVID-19. This rearrangement joins TRBV7-9 to TRBJ1-1; 9 positions match TRBD1. The sequenced sample was PBMCs or T cells enriched from blood (not recorded which). CDR3 sequence: CASSWPGQGNTEAFF. CDR3 sequence (DNA): TGTGCCAGCAGCTGGCCGGGACAGGGGAACACTGAAGCTTTCTTT.